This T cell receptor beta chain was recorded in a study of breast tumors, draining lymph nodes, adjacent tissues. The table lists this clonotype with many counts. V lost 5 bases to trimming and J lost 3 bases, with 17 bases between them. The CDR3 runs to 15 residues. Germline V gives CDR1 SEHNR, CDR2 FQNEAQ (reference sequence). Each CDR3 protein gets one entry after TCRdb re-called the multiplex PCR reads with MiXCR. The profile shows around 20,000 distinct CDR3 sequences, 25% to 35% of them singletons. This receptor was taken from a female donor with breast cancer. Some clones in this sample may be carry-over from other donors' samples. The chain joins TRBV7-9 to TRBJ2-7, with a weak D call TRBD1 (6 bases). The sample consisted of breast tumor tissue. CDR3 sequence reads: CASSPTTGLHYEQYF. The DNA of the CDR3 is TGTGCCAGCAGCCCTACAACAGGGCTTCACTACGAGCAGTACTTC.